Shown below are 21 T cell receptor beta chains from a single sample sequenced in a study of blood T cell repertoires in COVID-19. Repertoires were generated with immunoSEQ multiplex PCR, while TCRdb's copy carries only in-frame clones and drops some. This sample has about 130,000 clones, with about 85% found just once. Material for sequencing was peripheral blood. These receptors all stem from a woman older than 75 with acute or convalescent COVID-19.

The J gene is TRBJ1-1, the V gene TRBV18; TRBD1 matches at 8 bases. J was trimmed by 10 bases and V by 5 bases; bases with no gene match: 6. Germline V lookup: CDR1 KGHSH, CDR2 LQKENI. The CDR3 is 12 residues long. The CDR3 loop is CASSEDRVGAFF. The CDR3 coding sequence is TGTGCCAGCTCAGAGGACAGGGTTGGAGCTTTCTTT.

The V and J genes are TRBV7-9 and TRBJ1-1, with D tentatively TRBD1 (6 bases). CDR3 length equals 13 residues. V gave up 3 bases and J gave up 6 bases, with 11 bases separating them. Germline V gene lookup returns CDR1 SEHNR and CDR2 FQNEAQ (reference sequence). Written as DNA, the CDR3 is TGTGCCAGCAGCTTGGGGACATGGTCTGAAGCTTTCTTT. It encodes CASSLGTWSEAFF.

V is TRBV9 and J is TRBJ2-1; D unresolved. V was trimmed by 3 bases and J by 8 bases, leaving 6 bases between them. CDR1 and CDR2 (germline): SGDLS, YYNGEE. This CDR3 has 11 amino acids. The CDR3 nucleotides are TGTGCCAGCAGCGCCCAGGATGAGCAGTTCTTC. Amino acid sequence: CASSAQDEQFF.

V usage is TRBV10-1 and J usage is TRBJ2-2, with TRBD1 identical over 10 bases. The CDR3 has 14 amino acids. Germline V gene data show CDR1 as WNHNN and CDR2 as SYGVQD (reference sequence). The V and J ends lost 9 bases and 6 bases, in that order; junction bases with no gene match: 7. The CDR3 is CASAGTGESGELFF. The CDR3 DNA sequence: TGCGCCAGTGCCGGGACAGGGGAATCCGGGGAGCTGTTTTTT.

This clone appeared a single time. The chain uses TRBV28 and TRBJ1-6, with D possibly matching TRBD1 (6 bases). Germline CDR1 MDHEN, CDR2 SYDVKM. The CDR3 covers 14 residues. The V end lost 6 bases, the J end lost 6 bases, and 12 bases lay between the germline ends. The CDR3 DNA reads as TGTGCCAGCAGCACGGACAGTCTTAATTCACCCCTCCACTTT. Translation: CASSTDSLNSPLHF.

This sequence joins TRBV19 and TRBJ2-6, with D unresolved. Germline V gene data show CDR1 as LNHDA and CDR2 as SQIVND (reference sequence). This CDR3 has 15 residues. The ends were cut back, 5 bases at V and 0 bases at J, with 8 bases in the middle. CDR3 loop: CASSGTGSGANVLTF. CDR3 nucleotide sequence: TGTGCCAGTAGTGGCACGGGCTCTGGGGCCAACGTCCTGACTTTC.

This clone was counted only a few times. The J gene is TRBJ2-2, the V gene TRBV4-2, with D possibly being TRBD1 (5 bases). CDR3 length: 15 amino acids. Germline CDR1 and CDR2: LGHNA and YNFKEQ. The ends were cut back, 0 bases at V and 5 bases at J, with 10 bases in the middle. In DNA form, the CDR3 reads TGTGCCAGCAGCCAAGAAGTTGGGGCGACCGGGGAGCTGTTTTTT. Amino acid sequence: CASSQEVGATGELFF.

This chain links TRBV19 with TRBJ1-5; TRBD1 is a possible D gene (6 bases). The germline gives CDR1 LNHDA, CDR2 SQIVND (reference sequence). The V and J ends lost 9 bases and 2 bases respectively, with 14 bases between them. There are 14 residues in the CDR3. CDR3 nucleotides: TGTGCCAGCCACAGGGAACGTGGCAATCAGCCCCAGCATTTT. Translating gives CASHRERGNQPQHF.

The rearrangement joins TRBV2 to TRBJ1-1; 7 nucleotides match TRBD1. Germline V gene lookup returns CDR1 SNHLY and CDR2 FYNNEI. The CDR3 spans 14 residues. V gave up 6 bases and J gave up 7 bases; unmatched junction bases: 11. The CDR3 reads CASRGQTFDSEAFF. CDR3 nucleotides: TGTGCCAGCAGGGGACAGACTTTTGATAGTGAAGCTTTCTTT.

The rearrangement uses TRBV10-3 and TRBJ2-7; 8 positions agree with TRBD1. With V trimmed by 2 bases and J by 5 bases, 2 bases remained unmatched. The CDR3 sequence is 13 residues long. The germline gives CDR1 ENHRY, CDR2 SYGVKD. CDR3 coding DNA: TGTGCCATCAGTGAGAGGACAGGGAACGAGCAGTACGTC. Its translation is CAISERTGNEQYV.

This sequence joins TRBV19 and TRBJ2-3; 7 nucleotides line up with TRBD2. In germline, CDR1 is LNHDA, CDR2 SQIVND (reference sequence). Losses at the gene ends were 7 bases for V and 2 bases for J; bases not matched to a gene: 3. The CDR3 spans 13 residues. DNA for the CDR3: TGTGCCAGTACAGCGGGGAACACAGATACGCAGTATTTT. Its protein product is CASTAGNTDTQYF.

The rearrangement links TRBV5-1 to TRBJ2-2; D gene uncertain. V lost 0 bases and J lost 6, with 12 bases in between. The CDR3 length is 15 residues. CDR1 is SGHRS and CDR2 is YFSETQ in the germline V gene. CDR3 DNA sequence: TGCGCCAGCAGCTTGGACTTACCCCTAGCCGGGGAGCTGTTTTTT. Its translation is CASSLDLPLAGELFF.

The chain joins TRBV5-1 to TRBJ1-2, with TRBD1 matching over 10 bases. This CDR3 is 14 amino acids long. CDR1 is SGHRS, CDR2 YFSETQ, per germline. The trim removed 5 bases at V and 2 bases at J, leaving 3 bases unmatched. Here the CDR3 reads CASSRTGGNYGYTF. The CDR3 DNA follows: TGCGCCAGCAGTAGGACAGGGGGAAACTATGGCTACACCTTC.

The V and J genes are TRBV7-2 and TRBJ1-3, with TRBD1 as a possible D gene (6 bases). The CDR3 sequence is 14 residues long. The germline V and J ends were trimmed by 6 bases and 2 bases, with 11 bases remaining between them. CDR1 SGHTA and CDR2 FQGNSA come from the germline V gene. The CDR3 DNA sequence: TGTGCCAGCAGTCAACAGGGAACTGGAAACACCATATATTTT. Protein product: CASSQQGTGNTIYF.

This chain uses TRBV10-2 with TRBJ1-1; D uncertain. The CDR3 covers 15 residues. Germline assignment: CDR1 WSHSY and CDR2 SAAADI. Between the trimmed V and J ends, which lost 3 bases and 0 bases, there was a span of 11 bases. CDR3 loop: CASSDGLAMNTEAFF. The CDR3 coding sequence is TGCGCCAGCAGTGATGGCCTAGCTATGAACACTGAAGCTTTCTTT.

The CDR3 protein is CSVNPSYEQFF. Written as DNA, the CDR3 is TGCAGTGTCAACCCTAGCTATGAGCAGTTCTTC. J is TRBJ2-1 and V is TRBV20-1, with D perhaps TRBD2 (5 bases). The germline V and J ends were trimmed by 7 bases and 8 bases, with 12 bases remaining between them. The V gene's germline CDR1 is DFQATT and CDR2 SNEGSKA (reference sequence). The CDR3 loop spans 11 amino acids.

V gene TRBV4-1 combines with J gene TRBJ2-3; the match to TRBD1 covers 7 bases. The V and J ends lost 7 bases and 1 base, in that order; junction bases with no gene match: 5. Germline V gene lookup returns CDR1 MGHRA and CDR2 YSYEKL. This CDR3 spans 14 amino acids. The CDR3 here is CASKSGTGTDTQYF. CDR3 sequence (DNA): TGCGCCAGCAAATCCGGGACAGGCACAGATACGCAGTATTTT.

This chain joins TRBV5-1 and TRBJ1-2, with 9 bases matching TRBD1. Trimming at V came to 5 bases and at J to 5 bases, leaving 7 bases not matched to a gene. CDR1 and CDR2 from the germline V gene are SGHRS and YFSETQ. The CDR3 runs to 14 residues. CDR3 in amino acids: CASSSRQGVYGYTF. In nucleotides, the CDR3 is TGCGCCAGCAGTTCGCGACAGGGGGTATATGGCTACACCTTC.

As to this clone: The sample contains more than one DNA sequence encoding this CDR3. The CDR3 DNA reads TGTGCCAGCAGTTCCGGGAGCTCTGGAAACACCATATATTTT. It specifies CASSSGSSGNTIYF. The chain couples TRBV6-5 to TRBJ1-3; unclear D gene. The CDR3 runs 14 residues. Trimming removed 4 bases at V and 0 bases at J, with 7 bases between. CDR1 is MNHEY and CDR2 is SVGAGI in the germline V gene.

The rearrangement uses TRBV7-2 and TRBJ1-2; a weak D match, TRBD1 (6 bases). Trimming shortened V by 2 bases and J by 7 bases, and 17 bases separated the two germline ends. The germline CDR1 and CDR2 sequences are SGHTA and FQGNSA. The CDR3 is 15 residues long. CDR3 in amino acids: CASSLSGGGAGGYTF. The CDR3, as DNA: TGTGCCAGCAGCTTAAGCGGTGGGGGCGCCGGTGGCTACACCTTC.

This clone was found a few times. In nucleotides, the CDR3 is TGCGCCAGCAGCGAACAACCGGGACAGGGGGCCACCGGGGAGCTGTTTTTT. Translation: CASSEQPGQGATGELFF. This chain uses TRBV5-1 with TRBJ2-2; 12 bases fit TRBD1. Germline CDR1 SGHRS, CDR2 YFSETQ. V gave up 4 bases and J gave up 4 bases; unmatched junction bases: 8. The CDR3 is 17 residues long.